Below, 2 T cell receptor beta chains from the same sample are listed, as sequenced in a study of blood T cell repertoires in COVID-19. Measured with immunoSEQ multiplex PCR; TCRdb has only the in-frame clones, and not every one. The top ten clones hold around 6.4% of a sample with 60,000 to 80,000 clones, around 88% of them seen once. Sequenced: peripheral blood. These receptors were taken from a woman aged 70 to 79 with acute or convalescent COVID-19.

The V gene is TRBV5-4, the J gene TRBJ1-1; 8 bases match TRBD1. CDR1 SGHNT and CDR2 YYREEE come from the germline V gene (reference sequence). This CDR3 is 16 amino acids long. V trimming: 5 bases; J trimming: 0 bases; junction bases outside the gene matches: 9. CDR3 sequence: CASRPGGTGMNTEAFF. In DNA form, the CDR3 reads TGTGCCAGCAGACCAGGGGGCACTGGCATGAACACTGAAGCTTTCTTT. Supplemented by reference TRBV5-4 and TRBJ1-1, the full variable domain reads ETGVTQSPTHLIKTRGQQVTLRCSSQSGHNTVSWYQQALGQGPQFIFQYYREEENGRGNFPPRFSGLQFPNYSSELNVNALELDDSALYLCASRPGGTGMNTEAFFGQGTRLTVV.

This chain joins TRBV15 and TRBJ2-2; 9 bases map to TRBD2. This CDR3 region has 17 residues. In germline, CDR1 is LNHNV, CDR2 YYDKDF (reference sequence). The junction had 9 bases not matched to a gene; V was cut back by 3 bases and J by 4 bases. The CDR3 spells CATSSDLQRGATGELFF. The DNA for the CDR3 is TGTGCCACCAGCAGTGACCTACAGCGGGGGGCCACCGGGGAGCTGTTTTTT.